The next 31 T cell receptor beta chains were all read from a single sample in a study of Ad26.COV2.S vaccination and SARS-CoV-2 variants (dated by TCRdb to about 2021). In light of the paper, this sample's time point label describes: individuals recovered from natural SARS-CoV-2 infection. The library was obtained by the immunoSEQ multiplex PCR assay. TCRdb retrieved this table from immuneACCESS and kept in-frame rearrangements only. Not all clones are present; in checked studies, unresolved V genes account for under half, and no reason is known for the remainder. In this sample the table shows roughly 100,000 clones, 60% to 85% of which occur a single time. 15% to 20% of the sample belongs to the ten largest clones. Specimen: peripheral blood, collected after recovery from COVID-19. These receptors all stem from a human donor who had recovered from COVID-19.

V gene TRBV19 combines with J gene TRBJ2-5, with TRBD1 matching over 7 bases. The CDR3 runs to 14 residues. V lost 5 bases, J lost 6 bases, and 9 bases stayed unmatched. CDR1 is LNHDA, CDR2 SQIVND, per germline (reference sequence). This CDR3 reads CASSATGLVKTQYF. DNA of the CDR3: TGTGCCAGTAGTGCGACAGGGTTGGTTAAGACCCAGTACTTC.

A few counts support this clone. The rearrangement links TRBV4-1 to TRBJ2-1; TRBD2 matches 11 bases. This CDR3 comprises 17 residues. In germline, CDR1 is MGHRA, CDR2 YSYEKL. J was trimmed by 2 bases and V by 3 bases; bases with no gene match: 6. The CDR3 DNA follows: TGCGCCAGCAGCCAGGGACTAGCGGCCCGCCCCTACAATGAGCAGTTCTTC. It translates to CASSQGLAARPYNEQFF.

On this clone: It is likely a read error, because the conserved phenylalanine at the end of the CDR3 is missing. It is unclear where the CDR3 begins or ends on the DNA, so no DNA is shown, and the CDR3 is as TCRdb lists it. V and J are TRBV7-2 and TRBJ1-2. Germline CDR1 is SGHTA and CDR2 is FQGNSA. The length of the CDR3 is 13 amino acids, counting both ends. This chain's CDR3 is CASSLDEGRLQYS.

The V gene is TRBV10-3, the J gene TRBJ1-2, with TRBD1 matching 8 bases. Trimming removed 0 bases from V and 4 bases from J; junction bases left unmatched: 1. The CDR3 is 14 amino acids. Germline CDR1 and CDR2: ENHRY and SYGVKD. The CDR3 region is CAISESTGGYGYTF. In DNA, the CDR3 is TGTGCCATCAGTGAGTCTACAGGGGGCTATGGCTACACCTTC.

CDR3 coding DNA: TGTGCCACCAGTGCTGCGGGCTATGGCTACACCTTC. This sequence encodes CATSAAGYGYTF. The chain carries TRBV24-1 and TRBJ1-2, with D unresolved. Germline V gives CDR1 KGHDR, CDR2 SFDVKD. Trimming cost V 5 bases and J 4 bases, with 7 bases left between them. The CDR3 contains 12 residues.

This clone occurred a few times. The CDR3 DNA reads TGTGCCATCAGTGTAGGGGGGAGCCTCAATCAGCCCCAGCATTTT. Its translation: CAISVGGSLNQPQHF. V usage is TRBV10-3 and J usage is TRBJ1-5, with a tentative D call TRBD1 (6 bases). V dropped 4 bases and J dropped 3 bases, with 13 bases sitting between them. This CDR3 is built from 15 residues. CDR1 is ENHRY, CDR2 SYGVKD, per germline.

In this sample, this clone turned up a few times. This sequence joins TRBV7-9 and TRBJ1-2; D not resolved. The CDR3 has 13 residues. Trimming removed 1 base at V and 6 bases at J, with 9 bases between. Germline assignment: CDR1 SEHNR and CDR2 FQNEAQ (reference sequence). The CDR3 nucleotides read TGTGCCAGCAGCTTAGGGGAAGGAAATGGCTACACCTTC. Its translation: CASSLGEGNGYTF.

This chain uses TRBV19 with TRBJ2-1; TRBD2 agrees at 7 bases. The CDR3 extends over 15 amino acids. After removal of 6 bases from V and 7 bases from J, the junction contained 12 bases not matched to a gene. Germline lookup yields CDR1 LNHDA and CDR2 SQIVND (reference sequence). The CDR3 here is CASRPAGEGENEQFF. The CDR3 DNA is TGTGCCAGTAGACCTGCGGGGGAAGGGGAAAATGAGCAGTTCTTC.

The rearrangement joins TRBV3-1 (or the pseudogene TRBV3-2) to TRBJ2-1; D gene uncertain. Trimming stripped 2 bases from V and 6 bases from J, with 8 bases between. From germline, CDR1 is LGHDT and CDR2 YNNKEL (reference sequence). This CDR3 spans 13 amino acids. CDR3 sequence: CASSQRIGNEQFF. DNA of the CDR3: TGTGCCAGCAGCCAACGGATTGGCAATGAGCAGTTCTTC.

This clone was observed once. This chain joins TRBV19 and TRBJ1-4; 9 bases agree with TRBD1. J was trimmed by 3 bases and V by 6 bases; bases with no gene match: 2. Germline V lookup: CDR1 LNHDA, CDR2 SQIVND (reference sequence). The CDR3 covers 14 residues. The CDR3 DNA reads TGTGCCAGTAGGGACAGGGGTTCTAATGAAAAACTGTTTTTT. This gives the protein CASRDRGSNEKLFF.

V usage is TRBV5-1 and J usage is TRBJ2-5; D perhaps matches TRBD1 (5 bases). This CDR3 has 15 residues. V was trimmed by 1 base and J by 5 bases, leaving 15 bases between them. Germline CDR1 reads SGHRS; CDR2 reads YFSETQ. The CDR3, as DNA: TGCGCCAGCAGCTTGTTTCAGGGTATAGGGGAGACCCAGTACTTC. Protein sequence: CASSLFQGIGETQYF.

The CDR3 DNA sequence: TGTGCCAGCAGCTTCACAGGGGGGAACGAGCAGTACTTC. Protein sequence: CASSFTGGNEQYF. J is TRBJ2-7 and V is TRBV5-4; TRBD1 matches 8 bases. V was clipped by 2 bases and J by 5 bases; unmatched bases: 3. The CDR3 has 13 residues. The germline CDR1 and CDR2 sequences are SGHNT and YYREEE (reference sequence).

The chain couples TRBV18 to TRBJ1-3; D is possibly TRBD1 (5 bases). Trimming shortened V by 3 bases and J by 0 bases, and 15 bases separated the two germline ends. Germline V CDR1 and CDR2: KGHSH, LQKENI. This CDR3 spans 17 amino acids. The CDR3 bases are TGTGCCAGCTCACCCGCCGCCCCGGGGGGCTCTGGAAACACCATATATTTT. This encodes CASSPAAPGGSGNTIYF.

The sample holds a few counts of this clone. CDR3 protein: CASSVTGQGGEKLFF. CDR3 in DNA: TGTGCCAGCAGCGTTACGGGACAGGGGGGTGAAAAACTGTTTTTT. V gene TRBV6-5 combines with J gene TRBJ1-4; TRBD1 aligns across 11 bases. V shed 6 bases, J shed 7 bases, and the junction held 7 bases outside the gene matches. The CDR3 has 15 residues. CDR1 is MNHEY and CDR2 is SVGAGI in the germline V gene.

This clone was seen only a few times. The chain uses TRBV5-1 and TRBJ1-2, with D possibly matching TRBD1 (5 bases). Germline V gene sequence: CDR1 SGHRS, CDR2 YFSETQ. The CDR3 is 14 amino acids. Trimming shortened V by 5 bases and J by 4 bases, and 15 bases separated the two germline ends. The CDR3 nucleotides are TGCGCCAGCAGGTCGTCGACAGCACTCTATGGCTACACCTTC. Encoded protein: CASRSSTALYGYTF.

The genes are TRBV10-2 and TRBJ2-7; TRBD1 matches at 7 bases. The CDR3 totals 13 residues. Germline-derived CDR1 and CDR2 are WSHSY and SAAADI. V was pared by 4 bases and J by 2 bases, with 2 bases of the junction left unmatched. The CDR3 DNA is TGCGCCAGCAGTGGGGACAGTCCCTACGAGCAGTACTTC. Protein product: CASSGDSPYEQYF.

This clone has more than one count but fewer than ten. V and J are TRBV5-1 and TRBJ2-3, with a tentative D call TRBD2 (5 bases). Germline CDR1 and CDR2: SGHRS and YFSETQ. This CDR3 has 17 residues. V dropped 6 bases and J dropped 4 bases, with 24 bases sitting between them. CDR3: CASTPSGGPPGADTQYF. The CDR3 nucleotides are TGCGCCAGCACCCCCTCGGGCGGGCCCCCCGGGGCAGATACGCAGTATTTT.

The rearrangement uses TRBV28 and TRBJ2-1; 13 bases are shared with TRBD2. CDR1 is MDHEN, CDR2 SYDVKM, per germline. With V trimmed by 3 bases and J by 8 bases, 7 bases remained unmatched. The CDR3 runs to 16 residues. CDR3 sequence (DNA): TGTGCCAGCAGTTTCGTCGGGACTAGCGGGGTAGATGAGCAGTTCTTC. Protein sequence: CASSFVGTSGVDEQFF.

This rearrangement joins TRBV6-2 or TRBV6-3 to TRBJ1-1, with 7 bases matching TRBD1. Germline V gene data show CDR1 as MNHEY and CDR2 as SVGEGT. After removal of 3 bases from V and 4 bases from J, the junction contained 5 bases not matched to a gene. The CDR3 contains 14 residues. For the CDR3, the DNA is TGTGCCAGCAGTTATAAGGGGGCGACCACTGAAGCTTTCTTT. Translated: CASSYKGATTEAFF.

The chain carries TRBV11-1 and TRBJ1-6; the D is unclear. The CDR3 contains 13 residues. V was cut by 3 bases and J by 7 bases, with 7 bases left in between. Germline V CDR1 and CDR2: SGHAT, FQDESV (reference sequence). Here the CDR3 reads CASSLEKNSPLHF. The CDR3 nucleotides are TGTGCCAGCAGCTTGGAGAAAAATTCACCCCTCCACTTT.

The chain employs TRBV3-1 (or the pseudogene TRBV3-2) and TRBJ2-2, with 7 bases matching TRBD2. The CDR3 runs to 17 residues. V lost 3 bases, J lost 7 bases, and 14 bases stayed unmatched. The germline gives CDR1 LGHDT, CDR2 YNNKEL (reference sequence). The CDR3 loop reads CASSQSSAGVIGGELFF. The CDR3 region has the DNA TGTGCCAGCAGCCAGTCCTCCGCGGGGGTAATCGGCGGGGAGCTGTTTTTT.

CDR3 in amino acids: CASKAGRGDGNQPQHF. The CDR3 bases are TGTGCCAGCAAAGCGGGGAGAGGGGACGGCAATCAGCCCCAGCATTTT. The chain couples TRBV21-1 to TRBJ1-5. TRBV21-1 is annotated as a pseudogene. This CDR3 has 16 residues.

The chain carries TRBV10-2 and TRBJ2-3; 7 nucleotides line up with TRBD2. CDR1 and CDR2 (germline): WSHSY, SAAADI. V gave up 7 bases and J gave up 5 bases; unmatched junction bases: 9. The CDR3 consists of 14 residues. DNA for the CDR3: TGCGCCAGCAATCAGAACGGGGGGATAGATACGCAGTATTTT. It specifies CASNQNGGIDTQYF.

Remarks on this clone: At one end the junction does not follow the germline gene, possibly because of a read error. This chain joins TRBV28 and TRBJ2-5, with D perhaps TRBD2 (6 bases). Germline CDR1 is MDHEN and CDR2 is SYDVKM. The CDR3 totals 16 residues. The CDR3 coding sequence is TGTGCCAGCAGTTGGCCGGGGACTGGCGGCCAAGAGGCCCAGTACTTC. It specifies CASSWPGTGGQEAQYF.

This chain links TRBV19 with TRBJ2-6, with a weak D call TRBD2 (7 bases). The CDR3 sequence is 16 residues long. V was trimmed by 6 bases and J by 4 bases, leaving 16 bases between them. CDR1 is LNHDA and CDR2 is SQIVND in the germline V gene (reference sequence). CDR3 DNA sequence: TGTGCCAGTAGGGAGTGGGGGGGCTCCGGGGCCAACGTCCTGACTTTC. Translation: CASREWGGSGANVLTF.

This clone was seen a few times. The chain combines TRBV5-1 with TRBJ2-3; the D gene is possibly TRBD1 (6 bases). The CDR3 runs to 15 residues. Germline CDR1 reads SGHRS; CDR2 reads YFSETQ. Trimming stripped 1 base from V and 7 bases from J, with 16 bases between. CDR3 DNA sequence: TGCGCCAGCAGCTTGCCCTTAGGACAGACCAATACGCAGTATTTT. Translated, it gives CASSLPLGQTNTQYF.

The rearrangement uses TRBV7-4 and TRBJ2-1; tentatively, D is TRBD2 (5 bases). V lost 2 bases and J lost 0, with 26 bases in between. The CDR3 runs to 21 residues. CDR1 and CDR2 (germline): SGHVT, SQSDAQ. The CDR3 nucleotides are TGTGCCAGCAGCTTATATCGGAGCGGTTCCCATTGTAGGAGCTCCTACAATGAGCAGTTCTTC. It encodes CASSLYRSGSHCRSSYNEQFF. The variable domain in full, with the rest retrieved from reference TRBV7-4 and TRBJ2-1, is GAGVSQSPRYKVAKRGRDVALRCDSISGHVTLYWYRQTLGQGSEVLTYSQSDAQRDKSGRPSGRFSAERPERSVSTLKIQRTEQGDSAVYLCASSLYRSGSHCRSSYNEQFFGPGTRLTVL.

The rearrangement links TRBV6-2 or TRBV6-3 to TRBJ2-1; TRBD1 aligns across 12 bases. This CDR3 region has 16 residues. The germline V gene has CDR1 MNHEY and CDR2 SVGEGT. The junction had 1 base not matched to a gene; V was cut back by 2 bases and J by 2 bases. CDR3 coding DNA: TGTGCCAGCAGTTACCGGGACAGGGGGCCCTACAATGAGCAGTTCTTC. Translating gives CASSYRDRGPYNEQFF.

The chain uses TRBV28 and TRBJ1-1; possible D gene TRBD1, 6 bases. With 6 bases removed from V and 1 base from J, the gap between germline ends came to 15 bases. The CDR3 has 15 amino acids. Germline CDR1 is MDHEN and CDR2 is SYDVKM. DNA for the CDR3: TGTGCCAGCAGGGGGGGTTGGACAGCGAACACTGAAGCTTTCTTT. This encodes CASRGGWTANTEAFF. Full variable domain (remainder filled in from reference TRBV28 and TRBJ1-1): DVKVTQSSRYLVKRTGEKVFLECVQDMDHENMFWYRQDPGLGLRLIYFSYDVKMKEKGDIPEGYSVSREKKERFSLILESASTNQTSMYLCASRGGWTANTEAFFGQGTRLTVV.

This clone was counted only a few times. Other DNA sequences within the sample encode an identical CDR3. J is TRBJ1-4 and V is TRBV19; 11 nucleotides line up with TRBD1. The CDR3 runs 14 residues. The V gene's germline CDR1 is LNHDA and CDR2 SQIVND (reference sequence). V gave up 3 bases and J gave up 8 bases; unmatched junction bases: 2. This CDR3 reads CASSMGQGDEKLFF. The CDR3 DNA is TGTGCCAGTAGTATGGGACAGGGGGACGAAAAACTGTTTTTT. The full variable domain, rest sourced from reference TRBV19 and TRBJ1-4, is DGGITQSPKYLFRKEGQNVTLSCEQNLNHDAMYWYRQDPGQGLRLIYYSQIVNDFQKGDIAEGYSVSREKKESFPLTVTSAQKNPTAFYLCASSMGQGDEKLFFGSGTQLSVL.

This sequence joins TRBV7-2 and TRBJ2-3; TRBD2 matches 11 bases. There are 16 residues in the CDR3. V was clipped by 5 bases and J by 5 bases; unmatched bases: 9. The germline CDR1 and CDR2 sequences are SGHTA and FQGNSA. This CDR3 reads CASSPPSGGRGDTQYF. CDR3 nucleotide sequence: TGTGCCAGCAGCCCACCTAGCGGGGGGCGGGGAGATACGCAGTATTTT. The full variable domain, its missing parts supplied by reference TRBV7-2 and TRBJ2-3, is GAGVSQSPSNKVTEKGKDVELRCDPISGHTALYWYRQSLGQGLEFLIYFQGNSAPDKSGLPSDRFSAERTGGSVSTLTIQRTQQEDSAVYLCASSPPSGGRGDTQYFGPGTRLTVL.